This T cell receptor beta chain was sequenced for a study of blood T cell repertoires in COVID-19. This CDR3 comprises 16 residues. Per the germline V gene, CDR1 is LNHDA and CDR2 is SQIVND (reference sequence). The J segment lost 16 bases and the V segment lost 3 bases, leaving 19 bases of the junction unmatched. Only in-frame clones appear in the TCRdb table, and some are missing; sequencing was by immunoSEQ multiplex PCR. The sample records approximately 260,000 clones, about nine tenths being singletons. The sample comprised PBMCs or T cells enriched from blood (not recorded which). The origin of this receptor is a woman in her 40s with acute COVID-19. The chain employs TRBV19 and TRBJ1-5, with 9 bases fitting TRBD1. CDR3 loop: CASSIDPGQGRWSRHF. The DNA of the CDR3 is TGTGCCAGTAGTATCGACCCCGGACAGGGGAGGTGGAGTCGTCATTTT. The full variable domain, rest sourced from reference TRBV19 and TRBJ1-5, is DGGITQSPKYLFRKEGQNVTLSCEQNLNHDAMYWYRQDPGQGLRLIYYSQIVNDFQKGDIAEGYSVSREKKESFPLTVTSAQKNPTAFYLCASSIDPGQGRWSRHFGDGTRLSIL.